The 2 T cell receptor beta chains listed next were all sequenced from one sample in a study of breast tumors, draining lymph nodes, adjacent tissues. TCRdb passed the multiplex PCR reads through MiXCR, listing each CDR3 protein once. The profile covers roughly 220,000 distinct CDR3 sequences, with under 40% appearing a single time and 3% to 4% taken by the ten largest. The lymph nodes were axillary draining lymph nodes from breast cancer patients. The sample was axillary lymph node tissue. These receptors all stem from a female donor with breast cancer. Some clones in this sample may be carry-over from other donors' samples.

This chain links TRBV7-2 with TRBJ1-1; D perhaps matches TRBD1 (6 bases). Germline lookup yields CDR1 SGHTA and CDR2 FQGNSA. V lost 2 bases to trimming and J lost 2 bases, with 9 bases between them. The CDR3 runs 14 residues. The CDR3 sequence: CASSLMGTNTEAFF. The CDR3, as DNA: TGTGCCAGCAGCTTAATGGGGACAAACACTGAAGCTTTCTTT.

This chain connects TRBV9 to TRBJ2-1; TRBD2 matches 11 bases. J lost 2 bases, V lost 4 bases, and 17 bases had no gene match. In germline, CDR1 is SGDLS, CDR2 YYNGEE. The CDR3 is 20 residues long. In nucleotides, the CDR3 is TGTGCCAGCAGCATAGCCTCCGGGACTAGCGGAAGAGGGGCCTACAATGAGCAGTTCTTC. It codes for CASSIASGTSGRGAYNEQFF.